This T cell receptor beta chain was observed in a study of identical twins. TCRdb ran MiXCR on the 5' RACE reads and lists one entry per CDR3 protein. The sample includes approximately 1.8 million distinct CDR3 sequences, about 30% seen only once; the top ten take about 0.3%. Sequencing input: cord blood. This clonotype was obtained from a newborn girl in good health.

DNA for the CDR3: TGCAGTGCTCTCGGACTAGCTCGGACAGATACGCAGTATTTT. Translating gives CSALGLARTDTQYF. The V call is TRBV20-1, the J call TRBJ2-3, with 8 bases aligning to TRBD2. Per germline, CDR1 DFQATT and CDR2 SNEGSKA (reference sequence). This CDR3 comprises 14 residues. J gave up 3 bases and V 5 bases, and 7 bases lay outside the gene matches.